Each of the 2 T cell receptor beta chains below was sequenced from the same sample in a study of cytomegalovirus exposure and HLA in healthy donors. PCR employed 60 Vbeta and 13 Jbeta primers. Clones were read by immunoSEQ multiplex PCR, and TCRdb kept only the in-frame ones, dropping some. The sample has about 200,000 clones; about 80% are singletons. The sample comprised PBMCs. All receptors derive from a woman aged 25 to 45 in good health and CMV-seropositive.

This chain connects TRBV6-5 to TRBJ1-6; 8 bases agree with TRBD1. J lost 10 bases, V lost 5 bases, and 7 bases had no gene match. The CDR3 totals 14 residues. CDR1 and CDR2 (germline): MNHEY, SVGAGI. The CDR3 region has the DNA TGTGCCAGCAGTCCCGGACAGGGAGGGTCACCCCTCCACTTT. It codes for CASSPGQGGSPLHF.

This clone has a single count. The CDR3 loop is CASSHGQGSSYEQYF. The DNA of the CDR3 is TGTGCCAGCAGCCACGGACAGGGAAGCTCCTACGAGCAGTACTTC. The chain links TRBV6-6 to TRBJ2-5; 8 bases are shared with TRBD1. The last part of the DNA fits TRBJ2-7 better; the J call may be wrong. The CDR3 is 15 residues long. Germline assignment: CDR1 MNHNY and CDR2 SVGAGI (reference sequence).